Listed here are 7 T cell receptor beta chains from one sample, sequenced in a study of CD8 T cells in Susac syndrome. Reverse transcription of 0.5 to 1 ug RNA was performed with random hexamers. TCRdb passed the immunoSEQ multiplex PCR reads through MiXCR, listing each CDR3 protein once. The table has a few hundred thousand distinct CDR3 sequences, around 95% seen once. The material sequenced was CD4+ T cells from PBMCs. The receptors were gathered from a human donor with multiple sclerosis.

V gene TRBV15 combines with J gene TRBJ1-3; no definite D call. The length of the CDR3 is 16 residues. Deletions cut 0 bases from V and 0 bases from J, with 9 bases between. Germline loops: CDR1 LNHNV, CDR2 YYDKDF (reference sequence). The CDR3 reads CATSRDRGVSGNTIYF. The CDR3 DNA reads TGTGCCACCAGCAGAGATCGCGGGGTCTCTGGAAACACCATATATTTT.

The chain employs TRBV3-1 and TRBJ2-2, with D unresolved. Germline values: CDR1 LGHDT, CDR2 YNNKEL (reference sequence). The CDR3 length is 10 residues. V was shortened by 4 bases and J by 8 bases, with 2 bases between the two germline ends. The CDR3, as DNA: TGTGCCAGCAGCCCGGGGGAGCTGTTTTTT. This codes for CASSPGELFF. The whole variable domain, filled in from reference TRBV3-1 and TRBJ2-2, reads DTAVSQTPKYLVTQMGNDKSIKCEQNLGHDTMYWYKQDSKKFLKIMFSYNNKELIINETVPNRFSPKSPDKAHLNLHINSLELGDSAVYFCASSPGELFFGEGSRLTVL.

The table lists this clonotype with a count of one. The chain links TRBV5-6 to TRBJ2-7; D not resolved. Trimming took off 4 bases at V and 3 bases at J, with 8 bases between the two ends. CDR3 length: 12 amino acids. Germline assignment: CDR1 SGHDT and CDR2 YYEEEE. CDR3 sequence: CASSSVNYEQYF. CDR3 bases: TGTGCCAGCAGCAGTGTTAACTACGAGCAGTACTTC.

This rearrangement joins TRBV24-1 to TRBJ1-5; D unresolved. The CDR3 consists of 14 residues. The ends were cut back, 1 base at V and 0 bases at J, with 3 bases in the middle. Germline V CDR1 and CDR2: KGHDR, SFDVKD. The CDR3, as DNA: TGTGCCACCAGTGATTTACGTAGCAATCAGCCCCAGCATTTT. Translated: CATSDLRSNQPQHF.

The rearrangement links TRBV4-2 to TRBJ2-3; 8 nucleotides match TRBD1. The J segment lost 1 base and the V segment lost 0 bases, leaving 6 bases of the junction unmatched. Looked up from germline, CDR1 is LGHNA and CDR2 is YNFKEQ. This CDR3 is built from 17 residues. DNA for the CDR3: TGTGCCAGCAGCCAAGACCAAGACAGGGGTGGCACAGATACGCAGTATTTT. Residues: CASSQDQDRGGTDTQYF.

V gene TRBV5-4 combines with J gene TRBJ2-7; TRBD1 matches 9 bases. The CDR3 sequence is 14 residues long. The junction had 3 bases not matched to a gene; V was cut back by 3 bases and J by 2 bases. CDR1 is SGHNT, CDR2 YYREEE, per germline (reference sequence). The CDR3 region is CASSSTGGTYEQYV. CDR3 coding DNA: TGTGCCAGCAGCTCAACAGGGGGCACCTACGAGCAGTACGTC.

The genes are TRBV12-3 or TRBV12-4 and TRBJ2-2; tentative D call: TRBD2 (5 bases). Trimming shortened V by 5 bases and J by 7 bases, and 5 bases separated the two germline ends. CDR3 length: 11 amino acids. In nucleotides, the CDR3 is TGTGCCAGCAGTGCGGGCGGGGAGCTGTTTTTT. Its translation: CASSAGGELFF.